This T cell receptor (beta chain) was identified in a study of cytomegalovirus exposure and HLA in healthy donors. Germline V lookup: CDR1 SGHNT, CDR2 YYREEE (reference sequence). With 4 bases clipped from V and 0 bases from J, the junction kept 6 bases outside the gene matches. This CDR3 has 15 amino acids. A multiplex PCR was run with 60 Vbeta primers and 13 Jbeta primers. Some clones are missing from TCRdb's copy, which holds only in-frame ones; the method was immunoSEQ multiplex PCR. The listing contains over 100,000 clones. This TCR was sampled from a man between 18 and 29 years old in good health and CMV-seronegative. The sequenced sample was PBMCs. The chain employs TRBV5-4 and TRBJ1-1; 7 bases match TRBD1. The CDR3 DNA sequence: TGTGCCAGCAGCCCTCGGACAGGAGTGAACACTGAAGCTTTCTTT. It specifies CASSPRTGVNTEAFF.